This is a list of T cell receptor beta chains from one sample in a study of T cells in Graves' hyperthyroidism and ophthalmopathy. TCRdb re-derived calls from the multiplex PCR reads in MiXCR, one entry per CDR3 protein. The repertoire holds around 500,000 distinct CDR3 sequences, roughly an eighth seen once, with around a sixth in the top ten. The sample taken for sequencing was blood. All receptors derive from a woman between 18 and 30 years old with Graves' hyperthyroidism. Both conserved end residues are part of each CDR3. A D gene is named only where the DNA matches it firmly. A clone size is listed for some rows: how often the clone was seen (once, few, many), or a class if it is expanded.

V gene: TRBV28
clone size: -
D gene: -
J gene: TRBJ2-7
CDR3 DNA: TGTGCCAGCAGCTTCGAAGGACAGAGGTTTGACGAGCAGTACTTC
CDR3 protein: CASSFEGQRFDEQYF

V gene: TRBV5-4
clone size: -
D gene: TRBD2
J gene: TRBJ2-2
CDR3 DNA: TGTGCCAGCACGCTAGCGGGAGGGCCGGGGTACACCGGGGAGCTGTTTTTT
CDR3 protein: CASTLAGGPGYTGELFF

V gene: TRBV2
clone size: many
D gene: -
J gene: TRBJ1-6
CDR3 DNA: TGTGCCAGCAGGGGCGGGACGGAAAATTCACCCCTCCACTTT
CDR3 protein: CASRGGTENSPLHF

V gene: TRBV9
clone size: many
D gene: TRBD2
J gene: TRBJ2-3
CDR3 DNA: TGTGCCAGCAGCGTAGACCTAGCGGCTAACACAGATACGCAGTATTTT
CDR3 protein: CASSVDLAANTDTQYF

V gene: TRBV6-1
clone size: -
D gene: -
J gene: TRBJ2-2
CDR3 DNA: TGTGCCAGCAGTGTAACTCTAGCGTCCGGGGAGCTGTTTTTT
CDR3 protein: CASSVTLASGELFF

V gene: TRBV5-1
clone size: -
D gene: TRBD1
J gene: TRBJ1-4
CDR3 DNA: TGCGCCAGCAGCTCGACAGGGGGGGAGGAAAAACTGTTTTTT
CDR3 protein: CASSSTGGEEKLFF

V gene: TRBV20-1
clone size: few
D gene: -
J gene: TRBJ2-1
CDR3 DNA: TGCAGTGCTAGAAATATGCAGGCGGGTTACAATGAGCAGTTCTTC
CDR3 protein: CSARNMQAGYNEQFF

V gene: TRBV11-1
clone size: few
D gene: TRBD2
J gene: TRBJ2-1
CDR3 DNA: TGTGCCAGCAGCTTAGGACTAGCGATAAACAATGAGCAGTTCTTC
CDR3 protein: CASSLGLAINNEQFF

V gene: TRBV12-3/TRBV12-4
clone size: -
D gene: -
J gene: TRBJ1-3
CDR3 DNA: TGTGCCAGCAATACGGCAGGAATCGGAGGAAACACCATATATTTT
CDR3 protein: CASNTAGIGGNTIYF

V gene: TRBV19
clone size: many
D gene: -
J gene: TRBJ1-2
CDR3 DNA: TGTGCCAGTAGTATAGTGCAGTATGGCTACACCTTC
CDR3 protein: CASSIVQYGYTF

V gene: TRBV9
clone size: -
D gene: -
J gene: TRBJ2-5
CDR3 DNA: TGTGCCAGCACCCCGGGGGTGGACCCTACGAGAGCGGAGACCCAGTACTTC
CDR3 protein: CASTPGVDPTRAETQYF

V gene: TRBV12-3/TRBV12-4
clone size: -
D gene: -
J gene: TRBJ2-5
CDR3 DNA: TGTGCCAGCAGCTTAGGCGGACAGACGGCCCAGTACTTC
CDR3 protein: CASSLGGQTAQYF

V gene: TRBV15
clone size: many
D gene: TRBD1
J gene: TRBJ2-5
CDR3 DNA: TGTGCCACCAGCAGAGAAAGGGGGCGCGGGGAGACCCAGTACTTC
CDR3 protein: CATSRERGRGETQYF

V gene: TRBV6-5
clone size: many
D gene: TRBD2
J gene: TRBJ2-7
CDR3 DNA: TGTGCCAGCAGTTCCGGGACTAGCGGGAGGGCCCTTTACGAGCAGTACTTC
CDR3 protein: CASSSGTSGRALYEQYF

V gene: TRBV9
clone size: -
D gene: -
J gene: TRBJ1-3
CDR3 DNA: TGTGCCAGCAGCGTAGACCTGATACGCGCTGGAAACACCATATATTTT
CDR3 protein: CASSVDLIRAGNTIYF

V gene: TRBV6-1
clone size: many
D gene: -
J gene: TRBJ1-2
CDR3 DNA: TGTGCCAGCAGTGAATGGACTGGACAACCCTCCTATGGCTACACCTTC
CDR3 protein: CASSEWTGQPSYGYTF

V gene: TRBV28
clone size: many
D gene: -
J gene: TRBJ1-2
CDR3 DNA: TGTGCCAGCAGTTACATTTATACTAACTATGGCTACACCTTC
CDR3 protein: CASSYIYTNYGYTF

V gene: TRBV7-8
clone size: many
D gene: TRBD2
J gene: TRBJ2-2
CDR3 DNA: TGTGCCAGCAGCTTGACTAGCGGGGGAACCGGGGAGCTGTTTTTT
CDR3 protein: CASSLTSGGTGELFF

V gene: TRBV12-3/TRBV12-4
clone size: many
D gene: -
J gene: TRBJ1-1
CDR3 DNA: TGTGCCAGCACCCCAGGGTCCACTGAAGCTTTCTTT
CDR3 protein: CASTPGSTEAFF

V gene: TRBV5-1
clone size: -
D gene: -
J gene: TRBJ2-5
CDR3 DNA: TGCGCCAGCAGCTTGGGCGGGACCCCTCGGGAGACCCAGTACTTC
CDR3 protein: CASSLGGTPRETQYF

V gene: TRBV4-1
clone size: -
D gene: -
J gene: TRBJ1-1
CDR3 DNA: TGCGCCAGCAGCCAAGTTTCGGCTGAAGCTTTCTTT
CDR3 protein: CASSQVSAEAFF

V gene: TRBV19
clone size: -
D gene: -
J gene: TRBJ1-2
CDR3 DNA: TGTGCCAGTACCTCGGGCCGTTGGGACGGGAGTGACTATGGCTACACCTTC
CDR3 protein: CASTSGRWDGSDYGYTF

V gene: TRBV4-1
clone size: many
D gene: TRBD2
J gene: TRBJ2-5
CDR3 DNA: TGCGCCAGCAGCCAAGGAACCGGGAGGCCATGGGAGACCCAGTACTTC
CDR3 protein: CASSQGTGRPWETQYF

V gene: TRBV29-1
clone size: -
D gene: TRBD2
J gene: TRBJ2-1
CDR3 DNA: TGCAGCGTTAACATAGGGACTAGCGGGCTCAATGAGCAGTTCTTC
CDR3 protein: CSVNIGTSGLNEQFF

V gene: TRBV27
clone size: many
D gene: -
J gene: TRBJ2-5
CDR3 DNA: TGTGCCAGCAGTCCCTCCTTTTACCTGTACCAAGAGACCCAGTACTTC
CDR3 protein: CASSPSFYLYQETQYF

V gene: TRBV6-1
clone size: many
D gene: -
J gene: TRBJ2-1
CDR3 DNA: TGTGCCAGCAGCCCCTATAGCGGTAGCTCCTACAATGAGCAGTTCTTC
CDR3 protein: CASSPYSGSSYNEQFF

V gene: TRBV6-5
clone size: -
D gene: -
J gene: TRBJ1-3
CDR3 DNA: TGTGCCAGCAGTTACTCCGGCCGGGGAGGGAGAGGAAACACCATATATTTT
CDR3 protein: CASSYSGRGGRGNTIYF

V gene: TRBV5-6
clone size: -
D gene: -
J gene: TRBJ1-4
CDR3 DNA: TGTGCCAGCAGCTTCTGGGAAGTTACGGAAAAACTGTTTTTT
CDR3 protein: CASSFWEVTEKLFF

V gene: TRBV7-8
clone size: many
D gene: -
J gene: TRBJ1-5
CDR3 DNA: TGTGCCAGCAGCCCTGGACCCGATGGCAATCAGCCCCAGCATTTT
CDR3 protein: CASSPGPDGNQPQHF

V gene: TRBV6-1
clone size: few
D gene: -
J gene: TRBJ1-2
CDR3 DNA: TGTGCCAGCAAGACAACAGAAATCTATGGCTACACCTTC
CDR3 protein: CASKTTEIYGYTF

V gene: TRBV12-3/TRBV12-4
clone size: many
D gene: TRBD2
J gene: TRBJ2-1
CDR3 DNA: TGTGCCAGCAGTTTGGGGCGGGGGTCTGAGCAGTTCTTC
CDR3 protein: CASSLGRGSEQFF

V gene: TRBV7-9
clone size: many
D gene: TRBD1
J gene: TRBJ1-2
CDR3 DNA: TGTGCCAGCCCACAGGGGAAGTATGGCTACACCTTC
CDR3 protein: CASPQGKYGYTF

V gene: TRBV12-3/TRBV12-4
clone size: many
D gene: TRBD1
J gene: TRBJ2-5
CDR3 DNA: TGTGCCAGCTCTACAGGGGTATTGGAGACCCAGTACTTC
CDR3 protein: CASSTGVLETQYF

V gene: TRBV7-2
clone size: once
D gene: -
J gene: TRBJ2-4
CDR3 DNA: TGTGCCAGCAGCTTAGTCCTGGGCGCCAAAAACATTCAGTACTTC
CDR3 protein: CASSLVLGAKNIQYF

V gene: TRBV7-2
clone size: -
D gene: TRBD1
J gene: TRBJ2-1
CDR3 DNA: TGTGCCAGCAGCTTGAAAGGGGGCAGTTCGATTTGGGACAATGAGCAGTTCTTC
CDR3 protein: CASSLKGGSSIWDNEQFF

V gene: TRBV11-2
clone size: many
D gene: TRBD1
J gene: TRBJ1-1
CDR3 DNA: TGTGCCAGCAGCTTAGTCGGGACAGGTCTCACTGAAGCTTTCTTT
CDR3 protein: CASSLVGTGLTEAFF

V gene: TRBV7-9
clone size: few
D gene: -
J gene: TRBJ1-2
CDR3 DNA: TGTGCCAGCAGCTTAGCGCTCACTTCGGGGGCCTATGGCTACACCTTC
CDR3 protein: CASSLALTSGAYGYTF

V gene: TRBV28
clone size: many
D gene: -
J gene: TRBJ2-2
CDR3 DNA: TGTGCCAGCAGTTCCGGACAGACCGGGGAGCTGTTTTTT
CDR3 protein: CASSSGQTGELFF

V gene: TRBV6-1
clone size: many
D gene: TRBD1
J gene: TRBJ1-1
CDR3 DNA: TGTGCCAGCTGTCGCGAAAGGGGGACAGCTGAAGCTTTCTTT
CDR3 protein: CASCRERGTAEAFF

V gene: TRBV6-1
clone size: many
D gene: TRBD1
J gene: TRBJ1-5
CDR3 DNA: TGTGCCAGCCGCCGGGCCGGGACAGGGGACCAGCCCCAGCATTTT
CDR3 protein: CASRRAGTGDQPQHF

V gene: TRBV20-1
clone size: many
D gene: -
J gene: TRBJ1-3
CDR3 DNA: TGCAGTGCTAGATCAGGGGCTGGAAACACCATATATTTT
CDR3 protein: CSARSGAGNTIYF

V gene: TRBV30
clone size: many
D gene: TRBD1
J gene: TRBJ1-4
CDR3 DNA: TGTGCCTGGGACAGGGGTGTTGAAAAACTGTTTTTT
CDR3 protein: CAWDRGVEKLFF

V gene: TRBV15
clone size: many
D gene: -
J gene: TRBJ1-1
CDR3 DNA: TGTGCCACCACCGGGCGGGGAAGGGGGATGAACACTGAAGCTTTCTTT
CDR3 protein: CATTGRGRGMNTEAFF

V gene: TRBV27
clone size: many
D gene: TRBD2
J gene: TRBJ2-2
CDR3 DNA: TGTGCCAGCACTCGGATAGCGGGAAACACCGGGGAGCTGTTTTTT
CDR3 protein: CASTRIAGNTGELFF

V gene: TRBV5-5
clone size: many
D gene: -
J gene: TRBJ2-3
CDR3 DNA: TGTGCCAGCAGCCCGGAGGAGCATACGCAGTATTTT
CDR3 protein: CASSPEEHTQYF

V gene: TRBV20-1
clone size: many
D gene: TRBD1
J gene: TRBJ1-5
CDR3 DNA: TGCAGTGCTAGTGGGACAGCAGATCAGCCCCAGCATTTT
CDR3 protein: CSASGTADQPQHF

V gene: TRBV29-1
clone size: -
D gene: TRBD1
J gene: TRBJ2-1
CDR3 DNA: TGCAGCGTTGCAGGGGGCGCCTCTAAAAATGAGCAGTTCTTC
CDR3 protein: CSVAGGASKNEQFF

V gene: TRBV6-1
clone size: many
D gene: -
J gene: TRBJ2-7
CDR3 DNA: TGTGCCAGCAGCCTCGGACAAATCCGATTGGTCTACGAGCAGTACTTC
CDR3 protein: CASSLGQIRLVYEQYF

V gene: TRBV24-1
clone size: -
D gene: -
J gene: TRBJ2-7
CDR3 DNA: TGTGCCACCAGTGAAACAGGGACCTACGAGCAGTACTTC
CDR3 protein: CATSETGTYEQYF

V gene: TRBV30
clone size: many
D gene: -
J gene: TRBJ1-2
CDR3 DNA: TGTGCCTGGAGTAACCTTGACAGCCCCTTCTATGGCTACACCTTC
CDR3 protein: CAWSNLDSPFYGYTF

V gene: TRBV4-1
clone size: few
D gene: TRBD1
J gene: TRBJ1-5
CDR3 DNA: TGCGCCAGCAGCCCATATCGCGGGACAGGGGAACAGCCCCAGCATTTT
CDR3 protein: CASSPYRGTGEQPQHF

V gene: TRBV9
clone size: many
D gene: TRBD1
J gene: TRBJ1-1
CDR3 DNA: TGTGCCAGCAGCGAGACAGGGGTGACTGAAGCTTTCTTT
CDR3 protein: CASSETGVTEAFF

V gene: TRBV5-1
clone size: -
D gene: -
J gene: TRBJ2-3
CDR3 DNA: TGCGCCAGCAGCCTCCAGACAGGGGTAGCGGGTATGCAGTATTTT
CDR3 protein: CASSLQTGVAGMQYF

V gene: TRBV6-1
clone size: -
D gene: -
J gene: TRBJ2-2
CDR3 DNA: TGTGCCAGCCTAGGGGACAACACCGGGGAGCTGTTTTTT
CDR3 protein: CASLGDNTGELFF

V gene: TRBV12-3/TRBV12-4
clone size: many
D gene: -
J gene: TRBJ1-1
CDR3 DNA: TGTGCCAGCAGTCAGGAGGGCACTGAAGCTTTCTTT
CDR3 protein: CASSQEGTEAFF

V gene: TRBV2
clone size: many
D gene: -
J gene: TRBJ1-1
CDR3 DNA: TGTGCCAGCAGACCACAGGGTAGGCCTGAAGCTTTCTTT
CDR3 protein: CASRPQGRPEAFF